This T cell receptor (beta chain) stems from a study of CD8+ T cells in alopecia areata. The wider study: It was approximately 6-11-week-old female C3H/HeJ mice that received skin from roughly 6-13-month-old C3H/HeJ graft donors with spontaneous alopecia. Findings and caveats of the study: Among patients, TCR sharing was less clear than in mice, a difference possibly due in part to HLA diversity in the patient population. Normal scalp showed lower clonality than lesional scalp, especially alopecia totalis/universalis.

V was clipped by 3 bases and J by 4 bases; unmatched bases: 0. CDR1 is FNHDT, CDR2 SITEND, per germline (reference sequence). This CDR3 has 13 amino acids. This clone was recorded a few times. Its antigen is undetermined. Any gene name here is a mouse gene name. The read halts 4 residues ahead of the CDR3 end, with the missing end drawn from the germline J gene. The pooled cutaneous lymph node cells were sorted using several markers (CD4, CD8alpha, NKG2D, NKG2ACE and others). RNA was extracted and reverse transcribed into cDNA as the sequencing template. Some clones are missing from TCRdb's copy, which holds only in-frame ones; the method was immunoSEQ multiplex PCR. This set yields over 250,000 clones and no singletons; the top ten hold about 1.2%.

Sequenced: CD4+ T cells sorted from a lymph node. The receptor's source is a C3H/HeJ mouse with alopecia areata. The strain's MHC type: H2-k. The chain employs TRBV19 and TRBJ2-2; TRBD1 aligns across 7 bases. CDR3 in amino acids: CASSNRGTGQLYF. The sequenced CDR3 bases are TGTGCCAGCAGTAACAGGGGCACCGGG. Full variable domain (outside the CDR3, taken from reference TRBV19 and TRBJ2-2): GGIITQTPKFLIGQEGQKLTLKCQQNFNHDTMYWYRQDSGKGLRLIYYSITENDLQKGDLSEGYDASREKKSSFSLTVTSAQKNEMAVFLCASSNRGTGQLYFGEGSKLTVL.